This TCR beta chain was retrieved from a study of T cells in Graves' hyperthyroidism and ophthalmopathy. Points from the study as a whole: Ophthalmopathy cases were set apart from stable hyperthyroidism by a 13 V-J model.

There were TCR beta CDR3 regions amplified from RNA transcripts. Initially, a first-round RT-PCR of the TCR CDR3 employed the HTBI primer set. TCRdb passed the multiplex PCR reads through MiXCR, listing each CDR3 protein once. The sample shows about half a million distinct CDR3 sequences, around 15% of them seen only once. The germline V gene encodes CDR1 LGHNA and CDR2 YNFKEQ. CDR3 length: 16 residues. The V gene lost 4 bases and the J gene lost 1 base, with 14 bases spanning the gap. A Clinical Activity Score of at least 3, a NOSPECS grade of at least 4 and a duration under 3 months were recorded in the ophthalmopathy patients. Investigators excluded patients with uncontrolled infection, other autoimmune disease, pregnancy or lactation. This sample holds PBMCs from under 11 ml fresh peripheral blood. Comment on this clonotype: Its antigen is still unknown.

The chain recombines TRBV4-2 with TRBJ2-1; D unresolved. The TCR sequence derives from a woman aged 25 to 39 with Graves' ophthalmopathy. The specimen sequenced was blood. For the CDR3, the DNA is TGTGCCAGCAGCCTATCGCGGAGTGATTCCTACAATGAGCAGTTCTTC. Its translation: CASSLSRSDSYNEQFF.